This T cell receptor (beta chain) was identified in a study of beta chain features in type 1 diabetes. Broader study findings: When VDJ junctions were examined, type 1 diabetes patients showed fewer insertions and more deletions. TCRB CDR3 length was moderately but significantly reduced in all four CD4+ subsets of Type 1 diabetes patients.

Germline V gene sequence: CDR1 SGHRS, CDR2 YFSETQ. V lost 0 bases to trimming and J lost 1 base; unmatched junction nucleotides: 0. The CDR3 covers 15 residues. CD45RO/CCR7/CD25/CD127/CD95/CD27 sorting isolated CD4+ naive, central memory, regulatory and stem cell-like memory cells. As regards this clone: Its matching antigen is unknown.

cDNA synthesis used the whole RNA isolate, giving expressed TCRB sequences. Libraries were prepared by immunoSEQ multiplex PCR; TCRdb keeps only in-frame clonotypes and omits some of them. This sample has 500,000 to 700,000 clones, with around 15% found just once. This TCR was recovered from a man between 18 and 35 years old in good health. Sequencing input: naive CD4+ T cells from blood. The V call is TRBV5-1, the J call TRBJ1-4; TRBD1 matches 7 bases. In DNA, the CDR3 is TGCGCCAGCAGCTTGGGACAGGGAACTAATGAAAAACTGTTTTTT. The encoded protein is CASSLGQGTNEKLFF.